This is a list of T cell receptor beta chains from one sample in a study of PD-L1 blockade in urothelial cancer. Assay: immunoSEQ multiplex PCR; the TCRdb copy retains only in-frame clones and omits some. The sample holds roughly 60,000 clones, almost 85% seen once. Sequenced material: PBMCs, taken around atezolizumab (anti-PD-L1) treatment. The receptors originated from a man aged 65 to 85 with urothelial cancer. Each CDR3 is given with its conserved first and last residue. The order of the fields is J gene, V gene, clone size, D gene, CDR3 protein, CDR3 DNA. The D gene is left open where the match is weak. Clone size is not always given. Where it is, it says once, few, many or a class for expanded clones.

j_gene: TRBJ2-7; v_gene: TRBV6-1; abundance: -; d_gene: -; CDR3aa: CASRATGSSYEQYF; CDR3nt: TGTGCCAGCAGAGCTACCGGGTCCTCCTACGAGCAGTACTTC
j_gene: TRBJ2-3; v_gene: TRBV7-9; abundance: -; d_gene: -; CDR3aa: CASSLELDHTDTQYF; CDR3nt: TGTGCCAGCAGCTTAGAGCTAGACCACACAGATACGCAGTATTTT
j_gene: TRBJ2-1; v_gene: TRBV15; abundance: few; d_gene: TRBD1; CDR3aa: CATSLIQGRGNNEQFF; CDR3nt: TGTGCCACCAGCCTGATACAGGGGCGAGGGAACAATGAGCAGTTCTTC
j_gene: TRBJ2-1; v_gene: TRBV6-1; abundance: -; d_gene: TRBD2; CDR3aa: CASSSPTSDNEQFF; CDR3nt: TGTGCCAGCAGTTCCCCGACTAGCGACAATGAGCAGTTCTTC
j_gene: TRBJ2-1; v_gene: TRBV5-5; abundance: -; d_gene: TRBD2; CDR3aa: CASSRSTSGGNEQFF; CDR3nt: TGTGCCAGCAGCCGTTCGACTAGCGGGGGCAATGAGCAGTTCTTC
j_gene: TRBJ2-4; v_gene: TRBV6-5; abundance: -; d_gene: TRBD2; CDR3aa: CASSYGTSGRGGIQYF; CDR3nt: TGTGCCAGCAGTTACGGGACTAGCGGGAGGGGAGGCATTCAGTACTTC
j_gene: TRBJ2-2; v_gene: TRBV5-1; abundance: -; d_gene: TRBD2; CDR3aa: CASSLVLAGGAGELFF; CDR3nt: TGCGCCAGCAGCTTGGTGCTAGCGGGAGGTGCCGGGGAGCTGTTTTTT
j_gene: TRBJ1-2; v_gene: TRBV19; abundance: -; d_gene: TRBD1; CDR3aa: CASSTRDSYGYTF; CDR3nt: TGTGCCAGTAGTACCCGGGACAGCTATGGCTACACCTTC
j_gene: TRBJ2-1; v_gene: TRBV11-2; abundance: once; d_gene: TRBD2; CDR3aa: CASSLLAGVGEQFF; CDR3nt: TGTGCCAGCAGCCTACTAGCGGGAGTTGGTGAGCAGTTCTTC
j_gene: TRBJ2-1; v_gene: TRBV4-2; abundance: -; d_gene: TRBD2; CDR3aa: CASSLSLAGEDNEQFF; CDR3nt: TGTGCCAGCAGCCTATCCCTAGCGGGAGAAGACAATGAGCAGTTCTTC
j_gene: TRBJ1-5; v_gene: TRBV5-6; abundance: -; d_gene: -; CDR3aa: CASSLDRDSNQPQHF; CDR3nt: TGTGCCAGCAGCTTGGACAGAGATAGCAATCAGCCCCAGCATTTT
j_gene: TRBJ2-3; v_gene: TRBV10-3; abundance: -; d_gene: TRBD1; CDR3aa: CAIDQTGSQANTQYF; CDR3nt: TGTGCCATCGACCAGACAGGGAGTCAAGCAAATACGCAGTATTTT
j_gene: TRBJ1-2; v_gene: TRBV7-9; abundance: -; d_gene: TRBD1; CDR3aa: CASRTTGGLVDGYTF; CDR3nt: TGTGCCAGCAGGACGACAGGGGGGCTCGTGGATGGCTACACCTTC
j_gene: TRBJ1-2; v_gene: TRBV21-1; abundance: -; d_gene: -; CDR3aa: CASSPEGGLTGPFGYTF; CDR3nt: TGTGCCAGCAGTCCCGAAGGGGGCCTGACAGGGCCGTTTGGCTACACCTTC
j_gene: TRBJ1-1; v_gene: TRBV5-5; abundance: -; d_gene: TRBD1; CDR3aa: CASSPGTGGLRGTEAFF; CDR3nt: TGTGCCAGCAGCCCCGGGACAGGGGGTTTACGGGGCACTGAAGCTTTCTTT
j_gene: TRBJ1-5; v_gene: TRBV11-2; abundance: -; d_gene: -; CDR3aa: CASSRDYYSNQPQHF; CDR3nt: TGTGCCAGCAGCCGAGACTATTACAGCAATCAGCCCCAGCATTTT
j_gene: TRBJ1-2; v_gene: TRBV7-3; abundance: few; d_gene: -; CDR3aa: CASSPDTGSYGYTF; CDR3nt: TGTGCCAGCAGCCCGGACACAGGGTCCTATGGCTACACCTTC
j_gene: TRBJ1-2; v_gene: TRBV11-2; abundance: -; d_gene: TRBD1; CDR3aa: CASSLGQGGIGYTF; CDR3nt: TGTGCCAGCAGCTTAGGACAGGGGGGAATTGGCTACACCTTC
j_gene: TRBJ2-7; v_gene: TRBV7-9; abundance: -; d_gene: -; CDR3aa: CASSLEQPGYEQYF; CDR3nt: TGTGCCAGCAGCTTAGAACAGCCTGGATACGAGCAGTACTTC
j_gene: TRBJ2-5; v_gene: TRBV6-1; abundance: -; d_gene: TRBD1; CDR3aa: CASGWDREETQYF; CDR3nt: TGTGCCAGCGGTTGGGACAGGGAAGAGACCCAGTACTTC
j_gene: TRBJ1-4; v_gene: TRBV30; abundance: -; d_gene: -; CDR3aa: CAWSPNFGTSPFATNEKLFF; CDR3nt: TGTGCCTGGAGTCCGAACTTCGGGACATCCCCTTTTGCAACTAATGAAAAACTGTTTTTT
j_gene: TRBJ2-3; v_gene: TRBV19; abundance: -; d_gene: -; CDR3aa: CASKGLGQGNSDTQYF; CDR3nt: TGTGCCAGTAAAGGATTAGGGCAGGGGAATTCGGATACGCAGTATTTT
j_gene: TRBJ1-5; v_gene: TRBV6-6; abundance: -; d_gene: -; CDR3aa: CASSYGQYSNQPQHF; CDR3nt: TGTGCCAGCAGTTACGGACAGTATAGCAATCAGCCCCAGCATTTT
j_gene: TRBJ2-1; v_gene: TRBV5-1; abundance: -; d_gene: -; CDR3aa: CASSLGAGTYNEQFF; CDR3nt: TGCGCCAGCAGCTTGGGGGCCGGGACCTACAATGAGCAGTTCTTC
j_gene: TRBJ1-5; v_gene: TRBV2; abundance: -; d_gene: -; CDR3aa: CASKAGTVDQPQHF; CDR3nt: TGTGCCAGCAAGGCGGGAACAGTCGATCAGCCCCAGCATTTT
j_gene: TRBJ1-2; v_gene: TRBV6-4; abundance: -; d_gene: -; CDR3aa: CASSDKGLYGYTF; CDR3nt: TGTGCCAGCAGTGACAAGGGGCTCTATGGCTACACCTTC
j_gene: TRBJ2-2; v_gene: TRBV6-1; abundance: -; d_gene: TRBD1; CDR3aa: CASRTGMTGELFF; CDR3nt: TGTGCCAGCAGGACAGGGATGACCGGGGAGCTGTTTTTT
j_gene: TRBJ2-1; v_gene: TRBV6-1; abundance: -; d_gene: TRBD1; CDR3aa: CASSDGWDRENEQFF; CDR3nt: TGTGCCAGCAGTGACGGTTGGGACAGGGAAAATGAGCAGTTCTTC
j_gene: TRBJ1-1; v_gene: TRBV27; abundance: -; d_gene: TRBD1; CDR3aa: CASSLGQQNTEAFF; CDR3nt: TGTGCCAGCAGTCTGGGACAGCAGAACACTGAAGCTTTCTTT
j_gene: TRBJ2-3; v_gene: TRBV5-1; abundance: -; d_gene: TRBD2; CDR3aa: CASTTRTSGSGDTQYF; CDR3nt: TGCGCCAGCACTACAAGGACTAGCGGGAGTGGAGATACGCAGTATTTT
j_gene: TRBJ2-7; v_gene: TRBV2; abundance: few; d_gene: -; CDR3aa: CASSRIPGSRSGEQYF; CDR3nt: TGTGCCAGCAGCCGAATCCCTGGCTCTCGCTCGGGGGAGCAGTACTTC
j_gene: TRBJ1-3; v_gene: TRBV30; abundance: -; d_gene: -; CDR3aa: CAWTRDSGNTIYF; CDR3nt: TGTGCCTGGACGAGGGACTCTGGAAACACCATATATTTT
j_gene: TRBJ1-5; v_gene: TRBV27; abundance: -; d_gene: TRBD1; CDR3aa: CANRGRRTGALSSNQPQHF; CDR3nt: TGTGCCAACAGAGGGAGAAGGACAGGGGCCCTTAGTAGCAATCAGCCCCAGCATTTT
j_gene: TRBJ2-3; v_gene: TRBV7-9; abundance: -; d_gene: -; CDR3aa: CASSLDLSTDTQYF; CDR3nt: TGTGCCAGCAGCTTAGATCTCAGCACAGATACGCAGTATTTT
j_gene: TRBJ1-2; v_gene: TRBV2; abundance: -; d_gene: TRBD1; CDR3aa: CASSLRQGWDYGYTF; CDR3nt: TGTGCCAGCAGTCTCCGACAGGGATGGGACTATGGCTACACCTTC
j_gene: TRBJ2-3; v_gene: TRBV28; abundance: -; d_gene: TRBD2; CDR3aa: CASLAGTGDTQYF; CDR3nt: TGTGCCAGCCTAGCGGGTACCGGAGATACGCAGTATTTT
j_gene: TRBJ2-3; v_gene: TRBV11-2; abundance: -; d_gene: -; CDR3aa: CASSLDRRRGTDTQYF; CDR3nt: TGTGCCAGCAGCTTAGATCGTAGGAGGGGCACAGATACGCAGTATTTT
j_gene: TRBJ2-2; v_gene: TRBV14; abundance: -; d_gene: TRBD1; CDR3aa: CASRPGQGYGELFF; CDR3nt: TGTGCCAGCAGGCCAGGACAGGGGTACGGGGAGCTGTTTTTT
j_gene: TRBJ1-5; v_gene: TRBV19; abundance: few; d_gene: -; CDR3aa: CASSQGSNQPQHF; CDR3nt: TGTGCCAGTAGTCAGGGGAGCAATCAGCCCCAGCATTTT
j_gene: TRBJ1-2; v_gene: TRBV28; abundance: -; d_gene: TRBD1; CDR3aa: CASSLPGQGRYGYTF; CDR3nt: TGTGCCAGCAGTCTCCCGGGACAGGGGCGCTATGGCTACACCTTC
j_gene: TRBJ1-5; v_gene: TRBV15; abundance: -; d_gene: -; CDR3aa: CATSRGTVNYQPQHF; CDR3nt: TGTGCCACCAGCAGAGGGACAGTGAATTATCAGCCCCAGCATTTT
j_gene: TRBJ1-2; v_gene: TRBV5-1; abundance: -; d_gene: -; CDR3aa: CASSLAGQVENYGYTF; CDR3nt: TGCGCCAGCAGCTTGGCCGGTCAGGTAGAAAACTATGGCTACACCTTC
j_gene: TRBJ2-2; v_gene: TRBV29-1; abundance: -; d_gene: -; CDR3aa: CSVEGGGTGELFF; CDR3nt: TGCAGCGTCGAGGGGGGGGGCACCGGGGAGCTGTTTTTT
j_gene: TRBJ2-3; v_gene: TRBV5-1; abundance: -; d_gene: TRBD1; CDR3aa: CASSLQGVRTDTQYF; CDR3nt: TGCGCCAGCAGCCTACAGGGGGTCAGAACAGATACGCAGTATTTT
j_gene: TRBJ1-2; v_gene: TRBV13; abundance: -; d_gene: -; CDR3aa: CASSPRGSYGYTF; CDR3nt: TGTGCCAGCAGCCCGCGTGGGAGCTATGGCTACACCTTC
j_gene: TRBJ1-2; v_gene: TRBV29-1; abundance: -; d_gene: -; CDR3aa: CSVEDGVTEGYTF; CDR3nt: TGCAGCGTTGAAGATGGAGTCACGGAGGGCTACACCTTC